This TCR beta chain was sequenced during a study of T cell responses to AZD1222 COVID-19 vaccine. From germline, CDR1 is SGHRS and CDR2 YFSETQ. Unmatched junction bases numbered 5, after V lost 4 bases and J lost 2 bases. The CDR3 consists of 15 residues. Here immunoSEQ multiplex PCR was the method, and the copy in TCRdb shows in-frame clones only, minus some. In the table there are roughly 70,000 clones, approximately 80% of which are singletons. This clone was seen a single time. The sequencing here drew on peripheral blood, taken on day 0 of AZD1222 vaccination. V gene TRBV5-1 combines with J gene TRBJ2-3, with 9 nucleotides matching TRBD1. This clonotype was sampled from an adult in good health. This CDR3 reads CASSLGDRATDTQYF. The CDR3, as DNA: TGCGCCAGCAGCCTGGGGGACAGGGCCACAGATACGCAGTATTTT.